The sequence of this TCR beta chain was determined in a study of CD8 T cells in ankylosing spondylitis. Study results and limitations: For ankylosing spondylitis blood, a TCR beta motif of roughly 8 highly homologous variants appeared characteristic.

This clonotype occurred many times. The target antigen is unknown. TCRdb ran MiXCR on the 5' RACE reads and lists one entry per CDR3 protein. The data show roughly 670,000 distinct CDR3 sequences, under 20% seen once. Germline loops: CDR1 KGHDR, CDR2 SFDVKD. The junction had 0 bases not matched to a gene; V was cut back by 0 bases and J by 7 bases. This CDR3 region has 15 residues. Material for sequencing was blood, either unsorted or a sorted T cell fraction (not recorded which). This TCR came from a male donor with ankylosing spondylitis. The chain links TRBV24-1 to TRBJ2-1; 12 bases match TRBD2. CDR3 region: CATSDLTSGRNEQFF. In DNA, the CDR3 is TGTGCCACCAGTGATTTGACTAGCGGGAGGAATGAGCAGTTCTTC.